This is a list of T cell receptor beta chains from one sample in a study of OX40 agonist ivuxolimab in advanced cancers. Libraries were prepared by immunoSEQ multiplex PCR; TCRdb keeps only in-frame clonotypes and omits some of them. Here the sample spans 75,000 to 100,000 clones, under 95% being singletons. The material sequenced was CD4+ or CD8+ T cells sorted from blood, taken in a trial of the OX40 agonist ivuxolimab. These receptors came from an adult with an advanced solid tumor such as melanoma, head and neck, liver or kidney cancer. The CDR3 runs from the conserved cysteine through the conserved F or W. The D gene is left open where the match is weak. Clone sizes are given selectively: once, few, many, or a class where the clone is expanded.

V gene	J gene	D gene	clone size	CDR3 DNA	CDR3 protein
TRBV29-1	TRBJ2-7	NA	NA	TGCAGCGTTGGAACCGGGGACACCTCTATGTTC	CSVGTGDTSMF
TRBV21-1	TRBJ2-3	NA	NA	TGTGCCAGCATGGACGGGTTGCGCACAGATACGCAGTATTTT	CASMDGLRTDTQYF
TRBV10-2	TRBJ1-1	NA	NA	TGCGCCAGCAGTGAGAAAAGGGTAGGCCCTGAAGCTTTCTTT	CASSEKRVGPEAFF
TRBV28	TRBJ2-2	TRBD2	NA	TGTGCCAGCTTAGCGGGAGGGCCCGGGGAGCTGTTTTTT	CASLAGGPGELFF
TRBV7-3	TRBJ2-1	TRBD2	NA	TGTGCCAGCAGCCAGACTAGCGGATCCTACAATGAGCAGTTCTTC	CASSQTSGSYNEQFF
TRBV5-1	TRBJ2-3	TRBD2	NA	TGCGCCAGCAGCCAAACCGGGACTAGCGGGAGCACAGATACGCAGTATTTT	CASSQTGTSGSTDTQYF
TRBV11-3	TRBJ2-7	NA	NA	TGTGCCAGCAGCTTAGCGGCTAGCACGTACTTC	CASSLAASTYF
TRBV6-4	TRBJ2-1	TRBD2	NA	TGTGCCAGCAGTGACCGGGGAGGGGCCGTCTACAATGAGCAGTTCTTC	CASSDRGGAVYNEQFF
TRBV9	TRBJ2-7	NA	few	TGTGCCAGCAGCGTGGGAGTGAGGGAGAGAAAGCAGTACTTC	CASSVGVRERKQYF
TRBV4-1	TRBJ2-1	NA	NA	TGCGCCAGCAGCCGGCCGGGACGGGCGAATGAGCAGTTCTTC	CASSRPGRANEQFF
TRBV4-2	TRBJ2-7	TRBD2	NA	TGTGCCAGCAGCCAAGCGCTAGCGGGGTCCTACGAGCAGTACTTC	CASSQALAGSYEQYF
TRBV5-4	TRBJ2-3	TRBD2	NA	TGTGCCAGCAGCTTGGAAGGGACTACCTCAGATACGCAGTATTTT	CASSLEGTTSDTQYF
TRBV20-1	TRBJ1-1	NA	NA	TGCAGTGCTAGAGCGAACACTGAAGCTTTCTTT	CSARANTEAFF
TRBV10-3	TRBJ1-6	NA	NA	TGTGCCGTCAGTGAGTCGGGGGGTGAGGATTCACCCCTCCACTTT	CAVSESGGEDSPLHF
TRBV5-1	TRBJ2-1	NA	NA	TGCGCCAGCAGCTTAGACTACAATGAGCAGTTCTTC	CASSLDYNEQFF
TRBV27	TRBJ1-1	TRBD1	NA	TGTGCCAGCAGTAAATATACGCCGGGACAGATACAGAGGGACACTGAAGCTTTCTTT	CASSKYTPGQIQRDTEAFF
TRBV19	TRBJ1-3	NA	NA	TGTGCCAGTAGTATAGATATCGCTTACGAGGGGCCTGGAAACACCATATATTTT	CASSIDIAYEGPGNTIYF
TRBV5-5	TRBJ1-2	TRBD1	NA	TGTGCCAGTGCTGTAGCGGACAGGGGGCAATATGGCTACACCTTC	CASAVADRGQYGYTF
TRBV11-2	TRBJ2-2	TRBD2	once	TGTGCCAGCAGCTTAGGTACCACCTGGACTAGCGGGGACACCGGGGAGCTGTTTTTT	CASSLGTTWTSGDTGELFF
TRBV2	TRBJ2-2	TRBD2	NA	TGTGCCAGCAGGACTAGCGGGAGGAACACCGGGGAGCTGTTTTTT	CASRTSGRNTGELFF
TRBV9	TRBJ1-1	NA	once	TGTGCCAGCAGCGTAGCTGGAGGGATCGGGGACACTGAAGCTTTCTTT	CASSVAGGIGDTEAFF
TRBV9	TRBJ1-4	NA	NA	TGTGCCAGCAGCGTAGACGGGCAAGGTAATGAAAAACTGTTTTTT	CASSVDGQGNEKLFF
TRBV6-6	TRBJ1-1	TRBD1	NA	TGTGCCAGCACTAATACAGGGGGGAACACTGAAGCTTTCTTT	CASTNTGGNTEAFF
TRBV15	TRBJ1-1	NA	NA	TGTGCCACCAGCGCAAAGTCGGTATTGAACACTGAAGCTTTCTTT	CATSAKSVLNTEAFF
TRBV7-2	TRBJ1-2	NA	NA	TGTGCCAGCAGCCATGCGACCGATGGCATTGAGGGCTACACCTTC	CASSHATDGIEGYTF
TRBV10-3	TRBJ2-5	TRBD2	NA	TGTGCCATCAGCCCCAGCGGGAGGGCCCAAGAGACCCAGTACTTC	CAISPSGRAQETQYF
TRBV10-3	TRBJ2-7	TRBD2	once	TGTGCCATCTCTGGCGGGAGCGAACGATACGAGCAGTACTTC	CAISGGSERYEQYF
TRBV11-3	TRBJ2-4	TRBD2	NA	TGTGCCAGCAGCTTAGAGGCGGGAGGGTCGACCAAAAACATTCAGTACTTC	CASSLEAGGSTKNIQYF
TRBV9	TRBJ1-2	NA	few	TGTGCCAGCACTAAGGACAGAACCAACTATGGCTACACCTTC	CASTKDRTNYGYTF
TRBV30	TRBJ2-2	NA	NA	TGTGCCTGGAGTGCCAGGAACACCGGGGAGCTGTTTTTT	CAWSARNTGELFF
TRBV21-1	TRBJ2-4	NA	once	NA	CASSKVGTGAKNIQYF
TRBV2	TRBJ1-4	NA	few	TGTGCCAGCAACAATAATGAAAAACTGTTTTTT	CASNNNEKLFF
TRBV11-3	TRBJ2-1	NA	NA	TGTGCCAGCAGCTTAGGTGGCGGGGAGACCTACAATGAGCAGTTCTTC	CASSLGGGETYNEQFF
TRBV19	TRBJ2-7	NA	once	TGTGCCAGTAGCCGCTACCGGGACATAAACTCCTACGAGCAGTACTTC	CASSRYRDINSYEQYF